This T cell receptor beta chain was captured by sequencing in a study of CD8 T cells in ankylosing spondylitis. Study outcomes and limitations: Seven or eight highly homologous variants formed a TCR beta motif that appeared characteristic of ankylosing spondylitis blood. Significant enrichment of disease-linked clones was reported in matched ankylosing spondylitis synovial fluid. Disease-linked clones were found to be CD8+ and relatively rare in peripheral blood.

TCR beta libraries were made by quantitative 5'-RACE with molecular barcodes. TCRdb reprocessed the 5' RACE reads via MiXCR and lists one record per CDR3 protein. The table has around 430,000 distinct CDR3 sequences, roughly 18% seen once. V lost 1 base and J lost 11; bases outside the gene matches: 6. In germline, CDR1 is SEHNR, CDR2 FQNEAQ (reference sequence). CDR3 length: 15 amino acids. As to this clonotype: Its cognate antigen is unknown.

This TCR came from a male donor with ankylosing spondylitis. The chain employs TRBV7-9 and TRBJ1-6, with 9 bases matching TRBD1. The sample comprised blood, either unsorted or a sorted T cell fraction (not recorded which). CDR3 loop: CASSLGDRGGTPLHF. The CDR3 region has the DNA TGTGCCAGCAGCTTAGGAGACAGGGGGGGAACACCCCTCCACTTT. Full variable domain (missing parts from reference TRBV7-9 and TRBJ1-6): DTGVSQNPRHKITKRGQNVTFRCDPISEHNRLYWYRQTLGQGPEFLTYFQNEAQLEKSRLLSDRFSAERPKGSFSTLEIQRTEQGDSAMYLCASSLGDRGGTPLHFGNGTRLTVT.